This is a list of T cell receptor beta chains from one sample in a study of cytomegalovirus exposure and HLA in healthy donors. Assay used: immunoSEQ multiplex PCR; TCRdb lists only in-frame clones, some missing. This table holds about 160,000 clones, more than 70% found once. Sequencing input: PBMCs. The receptor set was obtained from a man in his sixties in good health and CMV-seronegative. Both conserved end residues are part of each CDR3. The D gene is left open where the match is weak. Rows may omit the clone size; those that give it use once, few, many or a size class.

clone_size j_call v_call d_call cdr3_length cdr3_nt cdr3_aa
. TRBJ2-7 TRBV2 TRBD2 13 TGTGCCAGAGAAGGACTAGACACCTACGAGCAGTACTTC CAREGLDTYEQYF
. TRBJ2-7 TRBV9 . 13 TGTGCCAGCAGTCCGGGGACTTCCTACGAGCAGTACTTC CASSPGTSYEQYF
. TRBJ2-7 TRBV4-1 TRBD2 16 TGCGCCAGCAGCCAAGATGTTGCGGGAGCCCCCTACGAGCAGTACTTC CASSQDVAGAPYEQYF
. TRBJ2-7 TRBV5-1 . 15 TGCGCCAGCAGTCACGGCTGGGGGCAGGGATACGAGCAGTACTTC CASSHGWGQGYEQYF
. TRBJ2-5 TRBV30 TRBD2 12 TGTGCCCGAGGCCAGGGAGGGCAGACCCAGTACTTC CARGQGGQTQYF
. TRBJ1-5 TRBV2 . 15 TGTGCCAGCAGTCGGGACTCGGGCAGCAATCAGCCCCAGCATTTT CASSRDSGSNQPQHF
. TRBJ2-7 TRBV10-2 TRBD1 14 TGCGCCAGCGCTGGGACAGGGCCTACTAGAGAGCAGTACTTC CASAGTGPTREQYF
. TRBJ2-5 TRBV12-5 . 12 TGTGCTAGTGGTTTGTTCGGGGAGACCCAGTACTTC CASGLFGETQYF
. TRBJ2-7 TRBV6-6 . 16 TGTGCCAGCAGTTACTCGTTCGGGGGGCGGGTCTACGAGCAGTACTTC CASSYSFGGRVYEQYF
few TRBJ1-1 TRBV9 TRBD1 15 TGTGCCAGCAGCAGGACAGGGGGAGTGAACACTGAAGCTTTCTTT CASSRTGGVNTEAFF
. TRBJ1-2 TRBV7-2 TRBD1 15 TGTGCCAGCAGCTTAGGGGGACAGGGTTTAAATGGCTACACCTTC CASSLGGQGLNGYTF
. TRBJ1-1 TRBV28 . 16 TGTGCCAGCAGTTTAGCCCGGCTAGGAGGGGACACTGAAGCTTTCTTT CASSLARLGGDTEAFF
. TRBJ2-5 TRBV2 TRBD1 14 TGTGCCAGCAGTGACTGGACAGGGACGGAGACCCAGTACTTC CASSDWTGTETQYF
. TRBJ2-6 TRBV2 . 16 TGTGCCAGCAGTGGTCTTCGGGGGAATGGGGCCAACGTCCTGACTTTC CASSGLRGNGANVLTF
few TRBJ2-1 TRBV2 TRBD2 17 TGTGCCAGCAGGCTCCCGGGACTAGCGGGGAAAAACAATGAGCAGTTCTTC CASRLPGLAGKNNEQFF
. TRBJ1-3 TRBV18 . 17 TGTGCCAGCTCACCGCTTTCGGCGGGGTCTTTAGGAAACACCATATATTTT CASSPLSAGSLGNTIYF
. TRBJ2-7 TRBV9 . 12 TGTGCCAGCAGCGCACAGGGAAACGAGCAGTACTTC CASSAQGNEQYF
. TRBJ2-7 TRBV5-5 TRBD2 14 TGTGCCAGCAGGGCCGGGACTAGCGGCTACGAGCAGTACTTC CASRAGTSGYEQYF
once TRBJ1-2 TRBV7-9 . 16 TGTTCCAGCAGCTTGACGAGGAGGGGTGCGGGCTATGGCTACACCTTC CSSSLTRRGAGYGYTF
. TRBJ2-5 TRBV15 . 13 TGTGCCACCAGCAGAGATCCACAAGAGACCCAGTACTTC CATSRDPQETQYF
. TRBJ2-7 TRBV29-1 TRBD2 13 TGCAGCGCAGGACTAAGCAGGGAGGGCGAGCAGTACTTC CSAGLSREGEQYF
. TRBJ1-4 TRBV6-1 TRBD1 14 TGTGCCAGCAGTGATGTAGGGGGCTATGAAAAACTGTTTTTT CASSDVGGYEKLFF
few TRBJ2-6 TRBV5-5 TRBD1 18 TGTGCCAGCAGAGGAGGACAGGGGATATACTCTGGGGCCAACGTCCTGACTTTC CASRGGQGIYSGANVLTF
. TRBJ1-5 TRBV6-1 . 14 TGTGCCAGCAGACCCACAGGAGGCAATCAGCCCCAGCATTTT CASRPTGGNQPQHF